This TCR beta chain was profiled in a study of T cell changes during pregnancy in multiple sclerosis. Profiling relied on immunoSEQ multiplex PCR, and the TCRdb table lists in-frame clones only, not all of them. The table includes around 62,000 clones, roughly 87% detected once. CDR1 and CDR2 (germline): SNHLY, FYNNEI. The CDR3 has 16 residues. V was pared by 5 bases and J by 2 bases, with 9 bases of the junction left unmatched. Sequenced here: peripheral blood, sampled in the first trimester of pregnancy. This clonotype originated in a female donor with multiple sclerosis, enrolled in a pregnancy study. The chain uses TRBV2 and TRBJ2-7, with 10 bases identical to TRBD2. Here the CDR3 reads CASSPRLAGEPYEQYF. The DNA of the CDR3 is TGTGCCAGCAGTCCCCGTCTAGCGGGAGAACCCTACGAGCAGTACTTC.